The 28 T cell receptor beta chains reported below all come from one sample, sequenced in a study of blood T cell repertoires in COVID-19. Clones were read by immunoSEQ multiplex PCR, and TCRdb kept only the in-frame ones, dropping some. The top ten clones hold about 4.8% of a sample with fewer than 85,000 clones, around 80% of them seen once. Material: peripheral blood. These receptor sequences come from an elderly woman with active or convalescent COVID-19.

The CDR3 loop is CASSWGQRGYTF. CDR3 DNA sequence: TGTGCCAGCAGTTGGGGACAGCGGGGCTACACCTTC. V usage is TRBV6-2 or TRBV6-3 and J usage is TRBJ1-2, with TRBD1 identical over 7 bases. The V gene's germline CDR1 is MNHEY and CDR2 SVGEGT. This CDR3 is 12 amino acids long. V trimming: 4 bases; J trimming: 8 bases; junction bases outside the gene matches: 4.

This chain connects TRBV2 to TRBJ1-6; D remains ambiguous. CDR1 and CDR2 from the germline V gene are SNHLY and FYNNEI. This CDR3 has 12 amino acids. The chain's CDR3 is CAEGRANSPLHF. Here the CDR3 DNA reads TGTGCAGAGGGCCGGGCCAATTCACCCCTCCACTTT.

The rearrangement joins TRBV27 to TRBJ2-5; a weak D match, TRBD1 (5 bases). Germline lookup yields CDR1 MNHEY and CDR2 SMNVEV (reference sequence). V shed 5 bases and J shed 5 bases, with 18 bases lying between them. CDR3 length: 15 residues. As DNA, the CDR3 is TGTGCCAGCAGTAATATACAGGCGGCAGCGGAGACCCAGTACTTC. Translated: CASSNIQAAAETQYF.

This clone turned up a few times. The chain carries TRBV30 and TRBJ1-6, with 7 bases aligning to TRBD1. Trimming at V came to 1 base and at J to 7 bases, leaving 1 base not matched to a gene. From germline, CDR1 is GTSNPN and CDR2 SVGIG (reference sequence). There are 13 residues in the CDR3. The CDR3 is CAWSATGNSPLHF. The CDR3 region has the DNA TGTGCCTGGAGTGCGACAGGGAATTCACCCCTCCACTTT.

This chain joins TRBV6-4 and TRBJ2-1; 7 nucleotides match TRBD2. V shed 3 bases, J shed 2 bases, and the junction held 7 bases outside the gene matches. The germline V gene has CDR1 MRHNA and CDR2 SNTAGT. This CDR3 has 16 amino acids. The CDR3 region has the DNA TGTGCCAGCAGTGAAGGCCCTAGCGGCGCCTACAATGAGCAGTTCTTC. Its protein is CASSEGPSGAYNEQFF.

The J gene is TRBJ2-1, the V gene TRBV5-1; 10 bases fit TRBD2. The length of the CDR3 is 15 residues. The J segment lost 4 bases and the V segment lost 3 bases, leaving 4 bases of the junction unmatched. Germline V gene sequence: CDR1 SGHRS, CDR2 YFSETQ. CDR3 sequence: CASSSGTSEYNEQFF. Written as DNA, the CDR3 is TGCGCCAGCAGCTCCGGGACTAGCGAATACAATGAGCAGTTCTTC.

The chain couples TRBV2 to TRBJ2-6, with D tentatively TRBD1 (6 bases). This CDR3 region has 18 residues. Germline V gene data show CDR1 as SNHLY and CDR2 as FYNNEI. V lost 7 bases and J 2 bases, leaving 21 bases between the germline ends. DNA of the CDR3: TGTGCCAGCATCAAACTTCTCTACAGGGAACCTGGGGCCAACGTCCTGACTTTC. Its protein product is CASIKLLYREPGANVLTF. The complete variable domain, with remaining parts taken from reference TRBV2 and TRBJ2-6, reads EPEVTQTPSHQVTQMGQEVILRCVPISNHLYFYWYRQILGQKVEFLVSFYNNEISEKSEIFDDQFSVERPDGSNFTLKIRSTKLEDSAMYFCASIKLLYREPGANVLTFGAGSRLTVL.

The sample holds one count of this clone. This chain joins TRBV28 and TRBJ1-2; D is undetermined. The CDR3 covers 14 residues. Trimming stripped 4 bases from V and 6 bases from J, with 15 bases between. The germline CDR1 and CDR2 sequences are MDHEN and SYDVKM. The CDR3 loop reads CASSSPGSRHGYTF. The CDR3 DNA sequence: TGTGCCAGCAGTTCGCCTGGCTCCCGCCATGGCTACACCTTC.

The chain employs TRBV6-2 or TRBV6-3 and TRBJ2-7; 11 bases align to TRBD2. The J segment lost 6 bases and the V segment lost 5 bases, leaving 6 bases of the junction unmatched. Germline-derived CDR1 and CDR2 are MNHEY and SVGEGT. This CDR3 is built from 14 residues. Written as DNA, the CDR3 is TGTGCCAGCAGTAAGGTAGCGGGGGGGCCCGAGCAGTACTTC. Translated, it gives CASSKVAGGPEQYF.

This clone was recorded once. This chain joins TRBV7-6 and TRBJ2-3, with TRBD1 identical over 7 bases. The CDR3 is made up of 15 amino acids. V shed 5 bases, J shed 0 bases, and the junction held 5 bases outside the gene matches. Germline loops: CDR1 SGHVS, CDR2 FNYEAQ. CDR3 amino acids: CASSLKGASTDTQYF. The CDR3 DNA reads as TGTGCCAGCAGCCTTAAGGGGGCTAGCACAGATACGCAGTATTTT.

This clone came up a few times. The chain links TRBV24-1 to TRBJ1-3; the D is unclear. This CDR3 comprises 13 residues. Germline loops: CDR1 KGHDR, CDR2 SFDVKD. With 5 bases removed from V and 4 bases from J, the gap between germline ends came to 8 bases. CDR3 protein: CATSGSEGNTIYF. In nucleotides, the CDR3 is TGTGCCACCAGTGGCAGCGAGGGAAACACCATATATTTT.

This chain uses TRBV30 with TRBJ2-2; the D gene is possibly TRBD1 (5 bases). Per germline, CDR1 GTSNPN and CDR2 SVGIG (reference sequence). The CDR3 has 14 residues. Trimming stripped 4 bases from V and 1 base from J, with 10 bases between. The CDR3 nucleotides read TGTGCCTGGATACGACAGCTGAACACCGGGGAGCTGTTTTTT. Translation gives CAWIRQLNTGELFF.

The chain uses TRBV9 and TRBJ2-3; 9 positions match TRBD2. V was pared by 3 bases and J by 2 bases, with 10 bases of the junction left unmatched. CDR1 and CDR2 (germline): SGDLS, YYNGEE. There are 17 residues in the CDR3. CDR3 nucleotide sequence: TGTGCCAGCAGCGCCTTTAGCGGGGGCCCCTCCACAGATACGCAGTATTTT. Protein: CASSAFSGGPSTDTQYF.

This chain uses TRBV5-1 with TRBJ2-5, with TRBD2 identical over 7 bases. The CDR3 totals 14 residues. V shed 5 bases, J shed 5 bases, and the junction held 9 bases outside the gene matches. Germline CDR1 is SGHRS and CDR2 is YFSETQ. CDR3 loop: CASRTQTSRETQYF. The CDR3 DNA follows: TGCGCCAGCAGAACACAGACTAGCAGGGAGACCCAGTACTTC.

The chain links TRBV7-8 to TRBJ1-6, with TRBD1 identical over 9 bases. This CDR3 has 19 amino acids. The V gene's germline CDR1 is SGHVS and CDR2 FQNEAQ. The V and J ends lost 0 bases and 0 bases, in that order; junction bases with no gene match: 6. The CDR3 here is CASSLAGTGSSSYNSPLHF. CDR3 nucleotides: TGTGCCAGCAGCTTAGCCGGGACAGGGAGTAGCTCCTATAATTCACCCCTCCACTTT.

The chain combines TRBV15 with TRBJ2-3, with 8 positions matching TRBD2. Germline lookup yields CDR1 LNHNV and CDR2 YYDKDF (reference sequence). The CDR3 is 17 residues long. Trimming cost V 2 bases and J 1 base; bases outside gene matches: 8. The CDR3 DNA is TGTGCCACCAGCAGACCCCTGGGGCGGGAGGGCACAGATACGCAGTATTTT. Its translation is CATSRPLGREGTDTQYF.

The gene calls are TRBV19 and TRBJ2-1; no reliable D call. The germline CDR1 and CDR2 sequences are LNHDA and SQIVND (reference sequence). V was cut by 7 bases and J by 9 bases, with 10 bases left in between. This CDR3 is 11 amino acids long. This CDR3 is CASTLEREQFF. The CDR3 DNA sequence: TGTGCCAGTACCCTAGAGCGTGAGCAGTTCTTC. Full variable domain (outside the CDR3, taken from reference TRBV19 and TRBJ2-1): DGGITQSPKYLFRKEGQNVTLSCEQNLNHDAMYWYRQDPGQGLRLIYYSQIVNDFQKGDIAEGYSVSREKKESFPLTVTSAQKNPTAFYLCASTLEREQFFGPGTRLTVL.

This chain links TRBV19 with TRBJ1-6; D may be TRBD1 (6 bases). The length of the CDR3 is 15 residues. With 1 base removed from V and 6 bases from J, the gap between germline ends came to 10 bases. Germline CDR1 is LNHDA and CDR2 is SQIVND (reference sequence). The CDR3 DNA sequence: TGTGCCAGTAGTATAGGGCAGGGGATTAATTCACCCCTCCACTTT. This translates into CASSIGQGINSPLHF.

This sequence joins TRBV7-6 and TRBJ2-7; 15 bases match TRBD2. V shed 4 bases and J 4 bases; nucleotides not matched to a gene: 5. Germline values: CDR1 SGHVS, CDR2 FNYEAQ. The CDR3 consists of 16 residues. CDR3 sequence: CASSSGLAGGLYEQYF. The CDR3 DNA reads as TGTGCCAGCAGCTCGGGACTAGCGGGAGGTTTGTACGAGCAGTACTTC.

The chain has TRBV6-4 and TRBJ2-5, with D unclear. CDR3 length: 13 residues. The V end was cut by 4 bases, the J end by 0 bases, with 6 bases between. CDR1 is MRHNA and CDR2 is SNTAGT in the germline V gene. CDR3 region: CASSVPDQETQYF. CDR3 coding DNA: TGTGCCAGCAGTGTCCCAGACCAAGAGACCCAGTACTTC.

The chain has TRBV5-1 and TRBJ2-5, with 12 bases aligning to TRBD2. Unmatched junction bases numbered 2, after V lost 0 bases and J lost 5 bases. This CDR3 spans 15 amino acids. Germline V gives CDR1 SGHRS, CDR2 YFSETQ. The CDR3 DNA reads TGCGCCAGCAGCTTGGGACTAGCGGGGGCGGAGACCCAGTACTTC. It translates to CASSLGLAGAETQYF.

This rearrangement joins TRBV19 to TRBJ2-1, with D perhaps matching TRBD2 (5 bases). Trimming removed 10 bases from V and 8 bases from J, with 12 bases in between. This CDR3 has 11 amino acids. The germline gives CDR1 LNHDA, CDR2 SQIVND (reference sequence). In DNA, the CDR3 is TGTGCCACTGGGAGAGGGTATGAGCAGTTCTTC. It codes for CATGRGYEQFF.

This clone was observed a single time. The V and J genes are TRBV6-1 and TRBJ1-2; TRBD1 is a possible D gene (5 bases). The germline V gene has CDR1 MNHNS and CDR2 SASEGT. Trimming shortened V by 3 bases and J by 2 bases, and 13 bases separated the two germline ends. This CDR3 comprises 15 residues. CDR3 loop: CASSERGRTNYGYTF. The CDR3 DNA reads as TGTGCCAGCAGTGAGCGGGGGAGGACCAACTATGGCTACACCTTC.

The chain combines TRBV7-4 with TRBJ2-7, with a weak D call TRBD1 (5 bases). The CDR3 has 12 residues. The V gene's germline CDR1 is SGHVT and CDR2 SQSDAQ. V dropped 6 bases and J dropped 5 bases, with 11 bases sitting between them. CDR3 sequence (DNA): TGTGCCAGCAGAGCAGGGTTGCACGAGCAGTACTTC. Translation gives CASRAGLHEQYF.

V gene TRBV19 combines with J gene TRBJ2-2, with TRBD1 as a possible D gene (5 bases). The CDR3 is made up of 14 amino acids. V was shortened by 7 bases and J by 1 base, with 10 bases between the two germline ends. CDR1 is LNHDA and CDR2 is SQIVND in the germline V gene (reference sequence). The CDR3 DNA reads TGTGCCAGTACCGACAGTGGGAACACCGGGGAGCTGTTTTTT. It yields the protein CASTDSGNTGELFF.

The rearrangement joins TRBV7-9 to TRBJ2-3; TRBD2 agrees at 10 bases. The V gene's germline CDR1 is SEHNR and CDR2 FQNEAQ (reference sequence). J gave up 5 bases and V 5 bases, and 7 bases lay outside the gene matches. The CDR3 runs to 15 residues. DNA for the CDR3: TGTGCCAGCAGCGGGGTCCTAGCGGGAGAAGATACGCAGTATTTT. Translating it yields CASSGVLAGEDTQYF.

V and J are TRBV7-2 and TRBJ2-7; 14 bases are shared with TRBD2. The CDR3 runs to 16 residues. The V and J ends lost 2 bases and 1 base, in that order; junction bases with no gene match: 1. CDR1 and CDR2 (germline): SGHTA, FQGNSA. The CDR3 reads CASSLRTSGGSYEQYF. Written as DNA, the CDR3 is TGTGCCAGCAGCTTAAGGACTAGCGGGGGGTCCTACGAGCAGTACTTC.

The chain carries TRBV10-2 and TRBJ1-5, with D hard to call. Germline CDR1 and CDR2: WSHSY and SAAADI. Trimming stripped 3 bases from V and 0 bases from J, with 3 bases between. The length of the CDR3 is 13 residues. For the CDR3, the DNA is TGCGCCAGCAGTGAACATAGCAATCAGCCCCAGCATTTT. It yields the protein CASSEHSNQPQHF.